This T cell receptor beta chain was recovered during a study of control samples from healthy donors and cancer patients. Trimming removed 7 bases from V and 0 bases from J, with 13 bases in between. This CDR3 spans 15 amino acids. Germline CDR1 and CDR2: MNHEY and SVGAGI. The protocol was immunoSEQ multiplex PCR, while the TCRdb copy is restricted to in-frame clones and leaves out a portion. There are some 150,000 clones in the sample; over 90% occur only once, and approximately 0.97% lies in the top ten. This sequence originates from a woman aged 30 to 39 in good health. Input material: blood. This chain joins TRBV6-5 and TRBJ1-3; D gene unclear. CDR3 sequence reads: CASTRSGSSGNTIYF. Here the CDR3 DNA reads TGTGCCAGCACTAGATCGGGAAGCTCTGGAAACACCATATATTTT.